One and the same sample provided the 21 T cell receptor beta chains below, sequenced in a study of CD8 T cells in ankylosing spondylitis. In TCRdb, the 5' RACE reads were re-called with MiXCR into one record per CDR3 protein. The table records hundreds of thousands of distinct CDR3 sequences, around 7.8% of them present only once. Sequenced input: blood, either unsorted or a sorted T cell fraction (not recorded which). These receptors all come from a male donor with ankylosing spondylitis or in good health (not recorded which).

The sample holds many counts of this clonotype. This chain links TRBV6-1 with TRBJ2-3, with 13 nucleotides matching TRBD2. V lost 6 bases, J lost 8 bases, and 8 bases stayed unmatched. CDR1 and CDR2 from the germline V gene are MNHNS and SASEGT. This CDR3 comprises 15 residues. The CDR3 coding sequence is TGTGCCAGCAGCCTCACTAGCGGGGGGGCCCCTACGCAGTATTTT. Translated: CASSLTSGGAPTQYF.

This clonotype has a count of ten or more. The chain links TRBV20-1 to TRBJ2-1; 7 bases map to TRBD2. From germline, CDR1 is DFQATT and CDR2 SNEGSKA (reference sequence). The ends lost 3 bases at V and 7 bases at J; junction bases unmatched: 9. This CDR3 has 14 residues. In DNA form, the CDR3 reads TGCAGTGCTAGCTCGAGCGGGGCTTGGAATGAGCAGTTCTTC. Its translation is CSASSSGAWNEQFF.

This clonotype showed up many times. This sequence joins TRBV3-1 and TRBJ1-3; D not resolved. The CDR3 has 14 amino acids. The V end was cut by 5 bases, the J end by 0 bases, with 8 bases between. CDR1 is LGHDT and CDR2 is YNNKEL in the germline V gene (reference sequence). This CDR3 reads CASSSDISGNTIYF. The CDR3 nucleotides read TGTGCCAGCAGCTCTGACATCTCTGGAAACACCATATATTTT. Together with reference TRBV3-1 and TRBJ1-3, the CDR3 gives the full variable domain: DTAVSQTPKYLVTQMGNDKSIKCEQNLGHDTMYWYKQDSKKFLKIMFSYNNKELIINETVPNRFSPKSPDKAHLNLHINSLELGDSAVYFCASSSDISGNTIYFGEGSWLTVV.

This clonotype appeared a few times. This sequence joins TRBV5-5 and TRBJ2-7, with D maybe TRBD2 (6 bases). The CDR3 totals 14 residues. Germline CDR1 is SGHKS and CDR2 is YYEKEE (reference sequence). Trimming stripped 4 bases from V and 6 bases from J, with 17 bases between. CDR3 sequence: CASSVTSSMSEQYF. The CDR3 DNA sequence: TGTGCCAGCAGCGTCACTAGCTCGATGAGCGAGCAGTACTTC.

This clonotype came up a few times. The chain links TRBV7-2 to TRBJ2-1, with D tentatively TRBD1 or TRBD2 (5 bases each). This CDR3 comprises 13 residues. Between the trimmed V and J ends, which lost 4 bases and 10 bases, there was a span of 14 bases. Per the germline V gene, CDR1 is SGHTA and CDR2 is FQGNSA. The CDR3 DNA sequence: TGTGCCAGCAGCTCGCGGGCCGGACAAGAGCAGTTCTTC. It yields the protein CASSSRAGQEQFF. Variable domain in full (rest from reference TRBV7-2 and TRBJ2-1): GAGVSQSPSNKVTEKGKDVELRCDPISGHTALYWYRQSLGQGLEFLIYFQGNSAPDKSGLPSDRFSAERTGGSVSTLTIQRTQQEDSAVYLCASSSRAGQEQFFGPGTRLTVL.

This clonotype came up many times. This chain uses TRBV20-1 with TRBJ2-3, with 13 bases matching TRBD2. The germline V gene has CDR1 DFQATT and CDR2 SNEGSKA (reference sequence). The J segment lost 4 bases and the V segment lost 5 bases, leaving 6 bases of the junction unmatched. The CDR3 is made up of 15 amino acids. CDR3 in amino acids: CSAGGLAGKPDTQYF. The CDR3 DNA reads TGCAGTGCTGGGGGACTAGCGGGGAAACCAGATACGCAGTATTTT.

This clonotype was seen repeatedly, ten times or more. The DNA of the CDR3 is TGTGCTAGTGGCAGGGGGAACACCGGGGAGCTGTTTTTT. It is translated as CASGRGNTGELFF. The chain links TRBV12-5 to TRBJ2-2, with D maybe TRBD1 (6 bases). Germline lookup yields CDR1 LGHNT and CDR2 FRNRAP. Trimming removed 6 bases at V and 1 base at J, with 6 bases between. The CDR3 covers 13 residues.

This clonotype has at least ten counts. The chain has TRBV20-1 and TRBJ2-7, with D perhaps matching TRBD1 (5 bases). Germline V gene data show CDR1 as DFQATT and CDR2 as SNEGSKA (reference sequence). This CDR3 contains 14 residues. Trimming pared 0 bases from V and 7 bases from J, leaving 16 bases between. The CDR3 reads CSARDPRESREQYF. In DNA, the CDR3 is TGCAGTGCTAGAGATCCCAGGGAATCAAGGGAGCAGTACTTC.

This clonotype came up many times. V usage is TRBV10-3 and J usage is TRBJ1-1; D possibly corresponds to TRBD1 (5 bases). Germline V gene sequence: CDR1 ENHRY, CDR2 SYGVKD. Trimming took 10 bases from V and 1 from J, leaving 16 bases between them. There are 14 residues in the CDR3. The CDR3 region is CATTWGPENTEAFF. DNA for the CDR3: TGTGCCACTACCTGGGGACCCGAGAACACTGAAGCTTTCTTT.

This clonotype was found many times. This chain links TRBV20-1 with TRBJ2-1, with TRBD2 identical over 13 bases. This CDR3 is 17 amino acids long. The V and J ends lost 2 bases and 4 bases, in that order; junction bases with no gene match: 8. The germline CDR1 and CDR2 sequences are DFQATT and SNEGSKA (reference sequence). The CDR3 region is CSARRTSGSWPYNEQFF. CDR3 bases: TGCAGTGCTAGACGGACTAGCGGGAGTTGGCCTTACAATGAGCAGTTCTTC.

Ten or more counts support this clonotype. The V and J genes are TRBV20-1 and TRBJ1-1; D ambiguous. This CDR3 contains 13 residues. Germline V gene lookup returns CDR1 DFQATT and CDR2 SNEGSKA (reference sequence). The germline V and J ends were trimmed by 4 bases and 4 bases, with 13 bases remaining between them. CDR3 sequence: CSANPLSRTEAFF. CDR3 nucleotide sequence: TGCAGTGCTAACCCCCTCTCCCGCACTGAAGCTTTCTTT.

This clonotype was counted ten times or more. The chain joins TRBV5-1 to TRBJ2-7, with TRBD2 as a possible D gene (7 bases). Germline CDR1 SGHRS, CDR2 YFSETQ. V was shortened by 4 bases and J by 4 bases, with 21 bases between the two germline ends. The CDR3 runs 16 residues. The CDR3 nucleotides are TGCGCCAGCAGCCCGAGGGGCCAAAGGGGGGGGTACGAGCAGTACTTC. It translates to CASSPRGQRGGYEQYF.

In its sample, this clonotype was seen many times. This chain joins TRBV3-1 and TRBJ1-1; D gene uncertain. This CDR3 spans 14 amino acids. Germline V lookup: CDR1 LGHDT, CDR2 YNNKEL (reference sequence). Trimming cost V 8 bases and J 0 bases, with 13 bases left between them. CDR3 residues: CASSSVDVNTEAFF. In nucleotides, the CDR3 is TGTGCCAGCTCGAGTGTGGACGTGAACACTGAAGCTTTCTTT.

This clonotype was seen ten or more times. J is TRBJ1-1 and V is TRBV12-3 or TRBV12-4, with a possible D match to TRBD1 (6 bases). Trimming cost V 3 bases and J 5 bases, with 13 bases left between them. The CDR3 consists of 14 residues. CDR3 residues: CASSLGGPKTEAFF. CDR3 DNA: TGTGCCAGCAGTTTGGGGGGGCCCAAGACTGAAGCTTTCTTT.

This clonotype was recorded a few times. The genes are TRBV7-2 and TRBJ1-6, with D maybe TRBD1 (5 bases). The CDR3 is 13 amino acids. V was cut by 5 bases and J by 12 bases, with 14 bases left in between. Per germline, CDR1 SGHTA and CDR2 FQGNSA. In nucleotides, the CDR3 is TGTGCCAGCAGCCGGGACCGCCGCCAACCCCTCCACTTT. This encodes CASSRDRRQPLHF.

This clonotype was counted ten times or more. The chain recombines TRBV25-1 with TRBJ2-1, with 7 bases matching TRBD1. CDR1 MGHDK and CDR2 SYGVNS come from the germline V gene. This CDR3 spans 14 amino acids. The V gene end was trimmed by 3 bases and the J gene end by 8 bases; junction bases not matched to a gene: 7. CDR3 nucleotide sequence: TGTGCCAGCAGTGAGACAGGGTACCAGTATGAGCAGTTCTTC. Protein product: CASSETGYQYEQFF. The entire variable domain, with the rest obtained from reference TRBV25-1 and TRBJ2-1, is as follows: EADIYQTPRYLVIGTGKKITLECSQTMGHDKMYWYQQDPGMELHLIHYSYGVNSTEKGDLSSESTVSRIRTEHFPLTLESARPSHTSQYLCASSETGYQYEQFFGPGTRLTVL.

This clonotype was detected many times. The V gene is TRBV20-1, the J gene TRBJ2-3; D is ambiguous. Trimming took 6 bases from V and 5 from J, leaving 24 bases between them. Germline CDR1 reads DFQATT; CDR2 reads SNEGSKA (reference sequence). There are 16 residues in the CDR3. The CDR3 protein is CSATRAGSRLGDTQYF. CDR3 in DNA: TGCAGTGCCACAAGGGCCGGAAGCAGGTTAGGAGATACGCAGTATTTT.

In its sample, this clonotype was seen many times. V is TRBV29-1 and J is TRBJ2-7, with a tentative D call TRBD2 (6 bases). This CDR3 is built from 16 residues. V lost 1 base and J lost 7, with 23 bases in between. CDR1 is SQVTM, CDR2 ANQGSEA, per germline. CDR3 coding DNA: TGCAGCGTTGAAGCCACCCAGGAGGGTGAGGCTGGGGAGCAGTACTTC. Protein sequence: CSVEATQEGEAGEQYF.

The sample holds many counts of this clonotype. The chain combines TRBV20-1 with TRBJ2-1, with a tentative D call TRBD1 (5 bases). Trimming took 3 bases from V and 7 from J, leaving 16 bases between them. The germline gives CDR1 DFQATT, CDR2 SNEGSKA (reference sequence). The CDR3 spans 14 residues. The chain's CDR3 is CSASRVGLTNEQFF. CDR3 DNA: TGCAGTGCTAGCAGGGTCGGGCTGACTAATGAGCAGTTCTTC.

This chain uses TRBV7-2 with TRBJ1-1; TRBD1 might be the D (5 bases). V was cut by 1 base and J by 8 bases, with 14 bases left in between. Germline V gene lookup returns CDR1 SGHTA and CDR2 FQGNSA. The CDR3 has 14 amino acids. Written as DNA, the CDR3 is TGTGCCAGCAGCTTAGATGGAGGGGCCTGGGAAGCTTTCTTT. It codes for CASSLDGGAWEAFF.

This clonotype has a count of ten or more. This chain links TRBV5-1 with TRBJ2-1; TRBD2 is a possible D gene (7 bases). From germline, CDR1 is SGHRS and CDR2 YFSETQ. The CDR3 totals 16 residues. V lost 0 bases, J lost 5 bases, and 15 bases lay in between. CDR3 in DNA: TGCGCCAGCAGCTTGGTGGGCGGGGGCTATGACAATGAGCAGTTCTTC. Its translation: CASSLVGGGYDNEQFF.